The table lists the clone carrying this TCR beta chain with a count of one. The trim removed 5 bases at V and 0 bases at J, leaving 7 bases unmatched. CDR3 length: 17 residues. Per germline, CDR1 SGHTA and CDR2 FQGTGA. Those who participated ranged in age from roughly 18 to 100 years and resided in about 24 US areas. Cohort 3 donors counted as recovered after two negative PCRs, clearance, or resolved symptoms. The sample originates from a study of blood T cell repertoires in COVID-19. Assay: immunoSEQ multiplex PCR; the TCRdb copy retains only in-frame clones and omits some. The table records 200,000 to 250,000 clones, about 88% of them present only once.

The sequenced sample consisted of PBMCs or T cells enriched from blood (not recorded which). The receptor's source is a woman in her twenties or thirties who had recovered from COVID-19. V usage is TRBV7-3 and J usage is TRBJ2-1; TRBD2 matches 10 bases. CDR3 DNA sequence: TGTGCCAGCAGCCCCCGGACTAGCGGCAGCTCCTACAATGAGCAGTTCTTC. Its translation: CASSPRTSGSSYNEQFF.